This TCR beta chain was recorded in a study of T cell responses to AZD1222 COVID-19 vaccine. This CDR3 is 14 amino acids long. J gave up 9 bases and V 3 bases, and 5 bases lay outside the gene matches. CDR1 and CDR2 from the germline V gene are MNHNS and SASEGT. The table came from immunoSEQ multiplex PCR; TCRdb's copy has only in-frame clones and leaves some out. The sample lists some 120,000 clones, around 85% occurring once. Sequencing used peripheral blood, obtained on day 0 of MenACWY control vaccination. This chain connects TRBV6-1 to TRBJ2-1; 10 bases align to TRBD1. The TCR originated in an adult in good health. The CDR3 DNA is TGTGCCAGCAGTGACGACAGGGGGCTGGGTGAGCAGTTCTTC. It encodes CASSDDRGLGEQFF.